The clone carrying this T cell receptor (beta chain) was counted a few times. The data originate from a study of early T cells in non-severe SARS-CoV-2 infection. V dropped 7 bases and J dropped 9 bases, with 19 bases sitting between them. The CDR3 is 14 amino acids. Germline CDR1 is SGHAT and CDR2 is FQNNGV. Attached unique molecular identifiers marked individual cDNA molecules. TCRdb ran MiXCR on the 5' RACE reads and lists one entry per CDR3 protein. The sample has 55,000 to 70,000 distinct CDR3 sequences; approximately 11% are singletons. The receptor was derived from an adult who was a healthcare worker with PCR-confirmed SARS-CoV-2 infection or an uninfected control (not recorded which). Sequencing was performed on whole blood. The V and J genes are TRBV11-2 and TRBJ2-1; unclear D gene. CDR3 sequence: CASTKDRIDGEQFF. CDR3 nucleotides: TGTGCCAGCACCAAGGATCGGATTGACGGTGAGCAGTTCTTC. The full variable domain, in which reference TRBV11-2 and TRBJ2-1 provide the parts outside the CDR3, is EAGVAQSPRYKIIEKRQSVAFWCNPISGHATLYWYQQILGQGPKLLIQFQNNGVVDDSQLPKDRFSAERLKGVDSTLKIQPAKLEDSAVYLCASTKDRIDGEQFFGPGTRLTVL.